Listed below are T cell receptor beta chains from one sample, sequenced in a study of shared clonotypes between healthy human individuals. TCRdb keeps only in-frame clones here, not all; method: immunoSEQ multiplex PCR. The sample lists about 1.1 million clones, around three quarters occurring once. The specimen was memory CD4+ T cells from PBMCs. The receptor set was obtained from a young man in good health. Some clones in this sample may be carry-over from other donors' samples. The CDR3 runs from the conserved cysteine through the conserved F or W. Clone sizes are given selectively: once, few, many, or a class where the clone is expanded.

TRBV5-1,-,14,TRBJ2-5,CASSLDGGRETQYF
TRBV7-3,-,13,TRBJ2-5,CASSRTGDETQYF
TRBV6-6,-,16,TRBJ2-7,CASSPWAGGPGDEQYF
TRBV15,-,13,TRBJ2-5,CATSLTGMETQYF
TRBV4-2,-,14,TRBJ2-3,CASSQPTGLDTQYF
TRBV18,-,14,TRBJ1-1,CASSLPGQGTEAFF
TRBV9,-,15,TRBJ2-1,CASRSPGAGTNEQFF
TRBV28,-,17,TRBJ1-2,CASSLNIRAGDYYGYTF
TRBV7-8,many,14,TRBJ2-1,CASHAAGRYNEQFF
TRBV6-1,-,14,TRBJ1-1,CASTGTDVNTEAFF
TRBV28,-,17,TRBJ2-7,CASSPLDRGRERDEQYF
TRBV5-4,-,12,TRBJ2-5,CASSHLQETQYF
TRBV11-3,once,17,TRBJ2-2,CASSQRTSGRNTGELFF
TRBV7-9,-,15,TRBJ2-7,CASSPQRTSTYEQYF
TRBV28,-,16,TRBJ1-2,CASSLRPGRASKGYTF
TRBV7-2,-,14,TRBJ1-1,CASTQGFPGTEAFF
TRBV6-1,-,14,TRBJ2-7,CASSPDFSSYEQYF
TRBV5-4,-,16,TRBJ1-6,CASSLGQEGPNSPLHF
TRBV4-3,-,15,TRBJ2-7,CASSQDRQGIYEQYF
TRBV23-1,once,20,TRBJ2-4,CASSRYLDRGRERAKNIQYF
TRBV9,few,15,TRBJ1-1,CASSPTGTAGAEAFF
TRBV10-3,-,14,TRBJ1-4,CAISETGAGEKLFF
TRBV25-1,-,14,TRBJ1-6,CASTGGTGESPLHF
TRBV19,-,13,TRBJ2-5,CASRSGSEETQYF
TRBV19,-,13,TRBJ2-5,CASSRGIQETQYF
TRBV7-9,-,12,TRBJ1-6,CASSPDGPPLHF
TRBV13,-,15,TRBJ2-7,CASSSLRQGSYEQYF
TRBV2,-,15,TRBJ2-7,CASSEFLAGVGEQYF
TRBV5-1,-,17,TRBJ1-1,CASSLGNWRESNTEAFF
TRBV29-1,-,11,TRBJ1-2,CSVERTGSHTF
TRBV30,-,14,TRBJ1-5,CAWSVLGGHQPQHF
TRBV5-1,-,15,TRBJ2-5,CASSLGATGQETQYF
TRBV9,-,16,TRBJ2-3,CASSVVPSASTDTQYF
TRBV18,-,13,TRBJ2-2,CASSGLTGGELFF
TRBV6-1,few,14,TRBJ1-1,CASSGTQGNTEAFF
TRBV7-2,-,14,TRBJ1-2,CASSPEGRDYGYTF
TRBV19,few,17,TRBJ1-5,CASSPRAGGESNQPQHF
TRBV6-5,-,14,TRBJ2-7,CASGRQGDYYEQYF
TRBV5-1,-,14,TRBJ2-7,CASSTGTGPYEQYF
TRBV6-1,-,11,TRBJ2-7,CASSDRDSPRF
TRBV5-1,once,16,TRBJ2-1,CASSLLASGGDNEQFF
TRBV30,-,18,TRBJ2-1,CAWSVSRRALSSYNEQFF
TRBV7-2,-,13,TRBJ2-1,CASSLTGGIEQFF
TRBV18,once,15,TRBJ2-3,CASSLTTGSTDTQYF
TRBV10-2,few,15,TRBJ2-6,CASSESVSGANVLTF
TRBV28,-,17,TRBJ2-5,CASSLLAGGPTEETQYF
TRBV7-7,-,16,TRBJ2-3,CASSPGGQGLTDTQYF
TRBV6-5,few,13,TRBJ1-1,CASSYTEQTEAFF
TRBV19,-,13,TRBJ1-1,CASSLGPDTEAFF
TRBV18,-,14,TRBJ2-7,CASSPGAEVYEQYF
TRBV7-2,-,14,TRBJ1-2,CASSFYSGFDGYTF
TRBV7-3,-,15,TRBJ2-5,CASSSGTSGQETQYF
TRBV5-1,-,15,TRBJ2-1,CASSFTGATYNEQFF